Reported below is one T cell receptor (beta chain). Its antigen remains unidentified. The sample originates from a study of shared clonotypes between healthy human individuals. CD45RO-negative, CCR7-selected cells formed the naive CD8 fraction, which excluded terminally differentiated effector memory CD45RA+ cells. Study-level findings and limits: A handful of donors had roughly 5% of their naive CD4 clonotypes in common. Researchers found naive subsets generally carried larger estimated richness than memory subsets. Owing to a small donor count, the genetic and exposure-history diversity represented was limited.

When replicate PCRs were run on sorted subsets, they used about 220 ng DNA, approximately 27,000 T cell genomes. The protocol was immunoSEQ multiplex PCR, while the TCRdb copy is restricted to in-frame clones and leaves out a portion. The sample includes hundreds of thousands of clones, 90% to 95% seen only once; the top ten take less than 25%. The CDR3 runs to 16 residues. CDR1 and CDR2 from the germline V gene are KGHSH and LQKENI. Trimming cost V 0 bases and J 13 bases, with 25 bases left between them. The receptor was derived from a man aged 25-45 years in good health. The source material was naive CD8+ T cells sorted from blood. J is TRBJ2-7 and V is TRBV18; tentatively, D is TRBD1 (6 bases). The CDR3 DNA follows: TGTGCCAGCTCACCACCCCCCAGGGGCGAGGCACGGGGCAGTTACTTC. Protein: CASSPPPRGEARGSYF. The full variable domain, its missing parts supplied by reference TRBV18 and TRBJ2-7, is NAGVMQNPRHLVRRRGQEARLRCSPMKGHSHVYWYRQLPEEGLKFMVYLQKENIIDESGMPKERFSAEFPKEGPSILRIQQVVRGDSAAYFCASSPPPRGEARGSYFGPGTRLTVT.